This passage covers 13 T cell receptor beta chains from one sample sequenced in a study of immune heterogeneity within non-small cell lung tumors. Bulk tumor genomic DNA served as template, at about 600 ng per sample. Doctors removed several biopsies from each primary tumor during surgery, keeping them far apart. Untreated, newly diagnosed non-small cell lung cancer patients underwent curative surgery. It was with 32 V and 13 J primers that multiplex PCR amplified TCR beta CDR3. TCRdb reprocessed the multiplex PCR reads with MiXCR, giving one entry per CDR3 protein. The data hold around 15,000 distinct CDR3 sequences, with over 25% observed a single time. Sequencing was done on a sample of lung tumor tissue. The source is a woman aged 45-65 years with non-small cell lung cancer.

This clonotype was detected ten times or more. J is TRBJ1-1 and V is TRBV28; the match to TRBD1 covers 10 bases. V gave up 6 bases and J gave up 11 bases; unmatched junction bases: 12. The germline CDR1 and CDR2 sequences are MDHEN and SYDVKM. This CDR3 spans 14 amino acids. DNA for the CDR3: TGTGCCAGCAGAGGGTCCGGGACAGGGGAGGTGGCTTTCTTT. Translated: CASRGSGTGEVAFF.

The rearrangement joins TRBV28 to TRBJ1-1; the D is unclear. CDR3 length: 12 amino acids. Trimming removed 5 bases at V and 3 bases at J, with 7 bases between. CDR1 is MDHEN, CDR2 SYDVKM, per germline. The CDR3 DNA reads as TGTGCCAGCAGTACAGTGGACACTGAAGCTTTCTTT. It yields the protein CASSTVDTEAFF.

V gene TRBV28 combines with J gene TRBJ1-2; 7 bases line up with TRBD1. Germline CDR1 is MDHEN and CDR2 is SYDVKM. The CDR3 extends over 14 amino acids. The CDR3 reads CATGAGTDDYGYTF. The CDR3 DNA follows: TGTGCTACAGGGGCCGGGACGGACGACTATGGCTACACCTTC.

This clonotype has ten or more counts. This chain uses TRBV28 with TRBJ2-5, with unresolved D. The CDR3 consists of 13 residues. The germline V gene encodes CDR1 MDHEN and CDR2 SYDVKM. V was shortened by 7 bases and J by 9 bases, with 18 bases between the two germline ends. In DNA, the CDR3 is TGTGCCAGCATGAAAAGCTCAATCGAGCCCCAGTACTTC. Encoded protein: CASMKSSIEPQYF.

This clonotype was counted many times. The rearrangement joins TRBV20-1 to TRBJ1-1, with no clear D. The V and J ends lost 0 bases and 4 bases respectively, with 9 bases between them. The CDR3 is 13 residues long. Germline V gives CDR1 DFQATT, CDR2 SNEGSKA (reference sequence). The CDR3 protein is CSARDVRGTEAFF. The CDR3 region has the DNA TGCAGTGCTAGAGATGTCCGAGGCACTGAAGCTTTCTTT.

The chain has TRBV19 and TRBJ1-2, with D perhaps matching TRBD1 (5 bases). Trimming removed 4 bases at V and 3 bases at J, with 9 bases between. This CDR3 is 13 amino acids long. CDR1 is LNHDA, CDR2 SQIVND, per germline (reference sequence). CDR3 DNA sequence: TGTGCCAGTAGTAAGCAGGGTGACTATGGCTACACCTTC. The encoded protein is CASSKQGDYGYTF.

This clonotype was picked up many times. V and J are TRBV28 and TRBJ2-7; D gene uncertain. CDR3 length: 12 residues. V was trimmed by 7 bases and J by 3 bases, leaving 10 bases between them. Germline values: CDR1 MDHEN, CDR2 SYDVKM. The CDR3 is CASNHVGYEQYF. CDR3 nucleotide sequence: TGTGCCAGCAACCATGTGGGCTACGAGCAGTACTTC.

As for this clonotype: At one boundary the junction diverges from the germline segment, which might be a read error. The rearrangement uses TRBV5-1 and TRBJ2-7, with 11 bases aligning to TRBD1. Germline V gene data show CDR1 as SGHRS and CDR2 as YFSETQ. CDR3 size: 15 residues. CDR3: CASRGTGGGPYEQYF. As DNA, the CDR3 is TGCGCCAGCAGGGGGACAGGGGGGGGGCCCTACGAGCAGTACTTT.

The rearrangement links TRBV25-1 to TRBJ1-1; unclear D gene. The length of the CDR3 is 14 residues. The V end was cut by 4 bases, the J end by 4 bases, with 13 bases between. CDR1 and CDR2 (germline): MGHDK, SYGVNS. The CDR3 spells CASSGGMGGTEAFF. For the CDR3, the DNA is TGTGCCAGCAGTGGAGGGATGGGTGGCACTGAAGCTTTCTTT. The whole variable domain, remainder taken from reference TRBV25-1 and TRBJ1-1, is EADIYQTPRYLVIGTGKKITLECSQTMGHDKMYWYQQDPGMELHLIHYSYGVNSTEKGDLSSESTVSRIRTEHFPLTLESARPSHTSQYLCASSGGMGGTEAFFGQGTRLTVV.

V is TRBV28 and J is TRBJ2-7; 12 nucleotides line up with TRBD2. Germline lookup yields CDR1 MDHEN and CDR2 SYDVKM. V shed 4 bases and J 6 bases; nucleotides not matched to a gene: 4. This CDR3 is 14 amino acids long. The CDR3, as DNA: TGTGCCAGCAGTTCTAGCGGGAGGGCTTCCGAGCAGTACTTC. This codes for CASSSSGRASEQYF.

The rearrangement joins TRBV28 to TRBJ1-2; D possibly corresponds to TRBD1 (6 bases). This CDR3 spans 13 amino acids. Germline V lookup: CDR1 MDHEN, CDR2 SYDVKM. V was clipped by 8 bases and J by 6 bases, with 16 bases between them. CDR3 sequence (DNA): TGTGCCAGCGTCCCCGGGGGGCGCGATGGCTACACCTTC. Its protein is CASVPGGRDGYTF.

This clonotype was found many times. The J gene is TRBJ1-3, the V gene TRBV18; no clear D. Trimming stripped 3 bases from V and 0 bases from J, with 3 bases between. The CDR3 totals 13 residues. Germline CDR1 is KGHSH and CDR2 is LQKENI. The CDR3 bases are TGTGCCAGCTCACCGACCTCTGGAAACACCATATATTTT. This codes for CASSPTSGNTIYF.

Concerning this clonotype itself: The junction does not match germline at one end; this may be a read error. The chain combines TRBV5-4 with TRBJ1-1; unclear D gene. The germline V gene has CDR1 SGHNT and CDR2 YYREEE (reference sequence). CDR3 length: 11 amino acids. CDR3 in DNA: TGTGCCATCAGCTGGGGCACTGAAGCTTTCTTT. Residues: CAISWGTEAFF.